This is a list of T cell receptor beta chains from one sample in a study of identical twins. In TCRdb, the 5' RACE reads were re-called with MiXCR into one record per CDR3 protein. The sample holds about 530,000 distinct CDR3 sequences, 20% to 25% seen once. This sample also appeared in a second study, on yellow fever vaccine responses in identical twins.

What was sequenced was CD4+ T cells sorted from blood. These receptors were collected from a woman under 30 in good health. CDR3s include the opening cysteine and the closing phenylalanine or tryptophan. The D gene is left open where the match is weak. Rows give clone size only sometimes, using once, few, many, or a class for an expanded clone.

d_call	clone_size	j_call	v_call	cdr3_nt	cdr3_aa
-	few	TRBJ2-6	TRBV24-1	TGTGCCACCAGTGATTCCCTGACAGAATCTGGGGCCAACGTCCTGACTTTC	CATSDSLTESGANVLTF
-	many	TRBJ2-3	TRBV29-1	TGCAGCGTTGAAATCCACACGGGGCTGGGTACGCAGTATTTT	CSVEIHTGLGTQYF
TRBD1	few	TRBJ1-5	TRBV28	TGTGCCAGCAGGGGAGGACAGGGCAATCAGCCCCAGCATTTT	CASRGGQGNQPQHF
-	-	TRBJ2-3	TRBV5-1	TGCGCCAGCAGCCTGTCCGGGCCGGCAGATACGCAGTATTTT	CASSLSGPADTQYF
-	-	TRBJ2-2	TRBV4-2	TGTGCCAGCAGCGTCAACTGGCGGTCGAACATCGGGGAGCTGTTTTTT	CASSVNWRSNIGELFF
TRBD2	once	TRBJ2-2	TRBV11-2	TGTGCCAGCAGCGCGGGAGGGCCCACCGGGGAGCTGTTTTTT	CASSAGGPTGELFF
TRBD2	few	TRBJ2-5	TRBV5-1	TGCGCCAGCAGCCCCTGGACTAGCGGGGCTCAAGAGACCCAGTACTTC	CASSPWTSGAQETQYF
TRBD2	-	TRBJ2-1	TRBV20-1	TGCAGTGCTAGTTTGCCAGGGACTAGCGGAATGGCAGAGTTCTTC	CSASLPGTSGMAEFF
-	-	TRBJ2-1	TRBV20-1	TGCAGTGCTAGAGATCACAATATCTGGACTAACTACAATGAGCAGTTCTTC	CSARDHNIWTNYNEQFF
TRBD2	-	TRBJ2-3	TRBV5-1	TGCGCCAGCAGCTCGGGGACTAGCGGGGGAGAGCAGTATTTT	CASSSGTSGGEQYF
-	-	TRBJ2-3	TRBV12-3/TRBV12-4	TGTGCCAGCAGTCCCAACAGAATTGGCACAGATACGCAGTATTTT	CASSPNRIGTDTQYF
TRBD2	few	TRBJ2-1	TRBV5-1	TGCGCCAGCAGCTTGGGGACTAGCTCCACCATTCGGTTCTTC	CASSLGTSSTIRFF
TRBD2	-	TRBJ2-4	TRBV28	TGTGCCAGCAGAACAAAGCGGGAGGGCCCTAGCATTCAGTACTTC	CASRTKREGPSIQYF
-	many	TRBJ2-2	TRBV10-2	TGCGCCAGCAGTGTCCAGGGGAACACCGGGGAGCTGTTTTTT	CASSVQGNTGELFF
TRBD2	-	TRBJ2-5	TRBV12-3/TRBV12-4	TGTGCCATCAGTTTAGTAATTAGCGGGGGGGCGGGTGAGACCCAGTACTTC	CAISLVISGGAGETQYF
-	few	TRBJ1-6	TRBV28	TGTGCCAGCAGTCCTCCCTGGCGTTATGGTAATTCACCCCTCCACTTT	CASSPPWRYGNSPLHF
-	-	TRBJ1-6	TRBV5-1	TGCGCCAGCAGCTCCCAGGGAGCCGATTCACCCCTCCACTTT	CASSSQGADSPLHF
TRBD1	-	TRBJ2-2	TRBV7-8	TGTGCCAGCAGCCCCAGGGTCGACAGGGGCACCGGGGAGCTGTTTTTT	CASSPRVDRGTGELFF
TRBD1	-	TRBJ2-2	TRBV7-9	TGTGCCAGCATCAAATCCCGGGACAGGGCCCCCGGGGAGCTGTTTTTT	CASIKSRDRAPGELFF
-	few	TRBJ2-2	TRBV5-1	TGCGCCAGCAGCTCCCTGGGGCGAGATAACACCGGGGAGCTGTTTTTT	CASSSLGRDNTGELFF
-	few	TRBJ1-2	TRBV27	TGTGCCAGCAGTTTAGGACATCGCGGCCGGAACACCTTC	CASSLGHRGRNTF
TRBD2	few	TRBJ2-3	TRBV7-9	TGTGCCAGCAGTACACTAGCGGGGGGGTATCGAGATACGCAGTATTTT	CASSTLAGGYRDTQYF
TRBD1	-	TRBJ2-1	TRBV4-1	TGCGCCAGCAGCCAAGATACAGGGGTAGGGGAGCAGTTCTTC	CASSQDTGVGEQFF
TRBD1	-	TRBJ1-1	TRBV5-1	TGCGCCAGCAGCTTCACAGGGGGCTTTGTTATGAACACTGAAGCTTTCTTT	CASSFTGGFVMNTEAFF
-	few	TRBJ2-7	TRBV24-1	TGTGCCACCAGTGATGCCCAGACATCCTCTCGAGAGCAGTACTTC	CATSDAQTSSREQYF
-	-	TRBJ2-5	TRBV12-3/TRBV12-4	TGTGCCAGCAGTTTTTACAGGGCGAAGGAGACCCAGTACTTC	CASSFYRAKETQYF
-	-	TRBJ2-4	TRBV12-3/TRBV12-4	TGTACCTGCAGTATAACCGGGACTCTTACCCTAGCCAAAAACATTCAGTACTTC	CTCSITGTLTLAKNIQYF
TRBD2	many	TRBJ2-3	TRBV20-1	TGCAGTGCTACTTTAGCGGGGGGCACAGATACGCAGTATTTT	CSATLAGGTDTQYF
TRBD2	-	TRBJ2-3	TRBV10-3	TGTGCCACCGCAGGCGGGAGGGCCTTAGATACGCAGTATTTT	CATAGGRALDTQYF
TRBD1	-	TRBJ2-5	TRBV7-2	TGTGCCAGCAGCGTAACAGGGGTTCAAGAGACCCAGTACTTC	CASSVTGVQETQYF
-	-	TRBJ2-7	TRBV28	TGTGCCAGCGGAGAATCAGGGGTAGGGCAATCCTACGAGCAGTACTTC	CASGESGVGQSYEQYF